Following are 27 T cell receptor beta chains from one sample sequenced in a study of OX40 agonist ivuxolimab in advanced cancers. The library came from the immunoSEQ multiplex PCR assay. As stored in TCRdb, this immuneACCESS dataset retains in-frame rearrangements with V and J assigned. A fraction of the clones does not appear; measured against another copy, unresolved V genes explain less than half of the discrepancy, and the remainder lacks a known reason. The sample table contains more than 45,000 clones; only one count was recorded for roughly nine tenths of them. Of the sample, more than 9% is held by the ten largest clones. This specimen consisted of CD4+ or CD8+ T cells sorted from blood, obtained in a trial of the OX40 agonist ivuxolimab. Receptor source: an adult with an advanced solid tumor such as melanoma, head and neck, liver or kidney cancer.

This clone was detected a few times. V is TRBV10-3 and J is TRBJ2-1, with 7 bases that match TRBD1. The V gene end was trimmed by 7 bases and the J gene end by 6 bases; junction bases not matched to a gene: 9. Looked up from germline, CDR1 is ENHRY and CDR2 is SYGVKD. This CDR3 spans 14 amino acids. The CDR3 here is CAIIRTDRFNEQFF. CDR3 DNA: TGTGCCATCATCAGAACGGACAGGTTCAATGAGCAGTTCTTC.

This sequence joins TRBV7-9 and TRBJ2-3; the D call may be TRBD1 or TRBD2 (5 bases each). Trimming took off 7 bases at V and 6 bases at J, with 14 bases between the two ends. The germline gives CDR1 SEHNR, CDR2 FQNEAQ (reference sequence). The CDR3 contains 13 residues. The CDR3 reads CASTFTGADTQYF. The CDR3 DNA reads TGTGCCAGCACCTTTACCGGGGCCGATACGCAGTATTTT. Full variable domain (rest looked up from reference TRBV7-9 and TRBJ2-3): DTGVSQNPRHKITKRGQNVTFRCDPISEHNRLYWYRQTLGQGPEFLTYFQNEAQLEKSRLLSDRFSAERPKGSFSTLEIQRTEQGDSAMYLCASTFTGADTQYFGPGTRLTVL.

The CDR3 sequence is CASSGLDPAYEQYF. CDR3 in DNA: TGTGCCAGCAGTGGACTAGATCCTGCCTACGAGCAGTACTTC. The chain links TRBV28 to TRBJ2-7, with TRBD2 matching over 7 bases. J gave up 2 bases and V 5 bases, and 6 bases lay outside the gene matches. Germline values: CDR1 MDHEN, CDR2 SYDVKM. This CDR3 contains 14 residues.

The gene calls are TRBV27 and TRBJ2-7, with unresolved D. The V gene's germline CDR1 is MNHEY and CDR2 SMNVEV (reference sequence). V lost 2 bases to trimming and J lost 2 bases, with 13 bases between them. The CDR3 is 15 residues long. In DNA, the CDR3 is TGTGCCAGCAGTTTAAATACTAACCCCACCTACGAGCAGTACTTC. Translating it yields CASSLNTNPTYEQYF.

In regard to this clone: This specimen includes other DNA sequences encoding the same CDR3. This chain links TRBV28 with TRBJ2-7; D call uncertain. Trimming took 5 bases from V and 2 from J, leaving 4 bases between them. This CDR3 is 11 amino acids long. The germline gives CDR1 MDHEN, CDR2 SYDVKM. Here the CDR3 reads CASSPAYEQYF. The DNA for the CDR3 is TGTGCCAGCAGTCCCGCCTACGAGCAGTACTTC.

Concerning this clone itself: A read error may account for a junction end that differs from germline. This rearrangement joins TRBV5-6 to TRBJ2-3; TRBD2 matches at 7 bases. Germline-derived CDR1 and CDR2 are SGHDT and YYEEEE. This CDR3 contains 13 residues. In DNA form, the CDR3 reads TGTGCCAGCAGCACCTGGACTACCAGAGGGAGGGATTTT. This gives the protein CASSTWTTRGRDF.

This rearrangement joins TRBV27 to TRBJ1-1; 8 positions agree with TRBD1. This CDR3 is built from 11 residues. V dropped 7 bases and J dropped 7; count of bases not matched to a gene: 2. From germline, CDR1 is MNHEY and CDR2 SMNVEV (reference sequence). CDR3 bases: TGTGCCAGCAACAGGGGGAGTGAAGCTTTCTTT. This gives the protein CASNRGSEAFF.

The chain is built from TRBV6-1 and TRBJ1-4, with a tentative D call TRBD1 (6 bases). V lost 7 bases to trimming and J lost 6 bases, with 15 bases between them. The CDR3 is 14 amino acids. Germline V lookup: CDR1 MNHNS, CDR2 SASEGT. Here the CDR3 DNA reads TGTGCCAGCAATCATCAGGGGCTGGATGAAAAACTGTTTTTT. It translates to CASNHQGLDEKLFF.

This clone was observed a single time. The rearrangement links TRBV5-1 to TRBJ2-5; unclear D gene. Germline-derived CDR1 and CDR2 are SGHRS and YFSETQ. The CDR3 contains 14 residues. Trimming removed 4 bases from V and 5 bases from J, with 15 bases in between. The CDR3 loop is CASSRVGVGETQYF. For the CDR3, the DNA is TGCGCCAGCAGCCGAGTTGGAGTCGGTGAGACCCAGTACTTC.

The CDR3 reads CASQVGNTEAFF. The CDR3 coding sequence is TGTGCCAGTCAAGTGGGGAACACTGAAGCTTTCTTT. The rearrangement links TRBV5-6 to TRBJ1-1; D gene unclear. Germline V lookup: CDR1 SGHDT, CDR2 YYEEEE. The length of the CDR3 is 12 residues. V lost 8 bases, J lost 1 base, and 9 bases lay in between.

The rearrangement joins TRBV11-2 to TRBJ1-2; 8 positions agree with TRBD1. Germline CDR1 reads SGHAT; CDR2 reads FQNNGV. V shed 5 bases, J shed 6 bases, and the junction held 8 bases outside the gene matches. This CDR3 comprises 14 residues. The CDR3 spells CASSQGAGPHGYTF. The DNA of the CDR3 is TGTGCCAGCAGCCAGGGGGCAGGGCCCCATGGCTACACCTTC.

The gene calls are TRBV9 and TRBJ2-5; the D gene is possibly TRBD2 (6 bases). The V gene lost 5 bases and the J gene lost 0 bases, with 11 bases spanning the gap. The CDR3 is 14 residues long. CDR1 and CDR2 from the germline V gene are SGDLS and YYNGEE. The CDR3 sequence is CASSRESHQETQYF. The CDR3 DNA reads TGTGCCAGCAGTCGGGAGAGTCACCAAGAGACCCAGTACTTC.

The chain employs TRBV7-8 and TRBJ2-7; 14 positions agree with TRBD2. CDR1 is SGHVS, CDR2 FQNEAQ, per germline. V was clipped by 5 bases and J by 2 bases; unmatched bases: 5. There are 16 residues in the CDR3. This chain's CDR3 is CASSPGTSGSPYEQYV. The CDR3 DNA is TGTGCCAGCAGCCCAGGGACTAGCGGGAGCCCCTACGAGCAGTACGTC.

The rearrangement joins TRBV5-6 to TRBJ2-5; 9 bases map to TRBD2. Per germline, CDR1 SGHDT and CDR2 YYEEEE. Trimming took 1 base from V and 2 from J; bases not matched to a gene: 3. The CDR3 length is 15 residues. CDR3 DNA sequence: TGTGCCAGCAGCTTGAGCAGCGGGGGGCAAGAGACCCAGTACTTC. This translates into CASSLSSGGQETQYF.

This chain joins TRBV27 and TRBJ2-5; 7 bases fit TRBD2. CDR1 is MNHEY and CDR2 is SMNVEV in the germline V gene (reference sequence). Trimming removed 1 base from V and 5 bases from J; junction bases left unmatched: 10. This CDR3 contains 16 residues. The CDR3 DNA is TGTGCCAGCAGTTTATGGGGGGGAGGGCCAGGGGAGACCCAGTACTTC. It translates to CASSLWGGGPGETQYF.

A few counts support this clone. The chain is built from TRBV5-4 and TRBJ2-7; D call uncertain. Per the germline V gene, CDR1 is SGHNT and CDR2 is YYREEE (reference sequence). CDR3 length: 13 amino acids. V lost 4 bases to trimming and J lost 6 bases, with 14 bases between them. CDR3 amino acids: CASSLMEWGEQYF. DNA for the CDR3: TGTGCCAGCAGCCTAATGGAGTGGGGCGAGCAGTACTTC.

This rearrangement joins TRBV11-2 to TRBJ2-7, with D unclear. Germline assignment: CDR1 SGHAT and CDR2 FQNNGV. The CDR3 spans 15 residues. The V and J ends lost 5 bases and 0 bases respectively, with 14 bases between them. DNA of the CDR3: TGTGCCAGCAGCCCCGGTCTAGGGCCCTCCTACGAGCAGTACTTC. The encoded protein is CASSPGLGPSYEQYF.

This chain links TRBV19 with TRBJ1-6; D may be TRBD1 (5 bases). Germline V CDR1 and CDR2: LNHDA, SQIVND (reference sequence). This CDR3 has 14 amino acids. Trimming shortened V by 6 bases and J by 8 bases, and 14 bases separated the two germline ends. This CDR3 reads CASSPGTLDSPLHF. CDR3 nucleotide sequence: TGTGCCAGTAGCCCAGGGACGCTGGATTCACCCCTCCACTTT.

The chain employs TRBV5-6 and TRBJ1-3; the D is unclear. The ends were cut back, 2 bases at V and 2 bases at J, with 8 bases in the middle. The CDR3 loop spans 14 amino acids. Germline CDR1 is SGHDT and CDR2 is YYEEEE. CDR3 in amino acids: CASSLMGAGNTIYF. CDR3 sequence (DNA): TGTGCCAGCAGCTTAATGGGAGCTGGAAACACCATATATTTT.

The J gene is TRBJ2-1, the V gene TRBV9; D call uncertain. Germline V lookup: CDR1 SGDLS, CDR2 YYNGEE. The V gene lost 3 bases and the J gene lost 5 bases, with 15 bases spanning the gap. The CDR3 has 15 residues. The CDR3 DNA sequence: TGTGCCAGCAGCGCCGGGCGTAGCACGAACAATGAGCAGTTCTTC. Translated: CASSAGRSTNNEQFF.

This clone was observed a single time. The rearrangement joins TRBV29-1 to TRBJ1-3; D not resolved. Germline V CDR1 and CDR2: SQVTM, ANQGSEA. The CDR3 length is 13 residues. Between the trimmed V and J ends, which lost 4 bases and 4 bases, there was a span of 11 bases. CDR3 loop: CSVVEVSGNTIYF. In nucleotides, the CDR3 is TGCAGCGTTGTAGAGGTTTCGGGAAACACCATATATTTT.

This clone came up once. This chain uses TRBV27 with TRBJ2-7, with D perhaps assigned TRBD1 or TRBD2 (5 bases each). CDR1 is MNHEY, CDR2 SMNVEV, per germline (reference sequence). The CDR3 has 13 residues. V lost 3 bases and J 4 bases, leaving 10 bases between the germline ends. The CDR3 region is CASSLRGMYEQYF. CDR3 DNA sequence: TGTGCCAGCAGTTTGAGGGGAATGTACGAGCAGTACTTC.

The chain links TRBV19 to TRBJ1-5; TRBD1 might be the D (6 bases). This CDR3 is 14 amino acids long. Between the trimmed V and J ends, which lost 4 bases and 3 bases, there was a span of 10 bases. CDR1 and CDR2 (germline): LNHDA, SQIVND (reference sequence). The CDR3 sequence is CASSTRTANQPQHF. In DNA form, the CDR3 reads TGTGCCAGTAGTACACGGACAGCCAATCAGCCCCAGCATTTT.

J is TRBJ2-1 and V is TRBV19; no clear D. The ends were cut back, 3 bases at V and 5 bases at J, with 5 bases in the middle. This CDR3 has 12 amino acids. The germline V gene encodes CDR1 LNHDA and CDR2 SQIVND (reference sequence). The CDR3 DNA reads TGTGCCAGTAGTATTTGGAACAATGAGCAGTTCTTC. Its translation is CASSIWNNEQFF.

The chain recombines TRBV7-9 with TRBJ2-2, with unresolved D. The V gene lost 0 bases and the J gene lost 1 base, with 6 bases spanning the gap. The CDR3 has 15 amino acids. Germline V lookup: CDR1 SEHNR, CDR2 FQNEAQ (reference sequence). This CDR3 reads CASSLASMNTGELFF. DNA of the CDR3: TGTGCCAGCAGCTTAGCCTCGATGAACACCGGGGAGCTGTTTTTT.

The J gene is TRBJ2-7, the V gene TRBV7-2; D might be TRBD2 (7 bases). Germline lookup yields CDR1 SGHTA and CDR2 FQGNSA. This CDR3 contains 15 residues. V was trimmed by 5 bases and J by 2 bases, leaving 16 bases between them. The CDR3: CASSPKSGTTYEQYF. CDR3 DNA: TGTGCCAGCAGCCCTAAGAGCGGGACAACCTACGAGCAGTACTTC.

The chain joins TRBV5-6 to TRBJ2-1, with TRBD2 matching over 8 bases. CDR1 and CDR2 from the germline V gene are SGHDT and YYEEEE. The CDR3 loop spans 11 amino acids. The junction had 4 bases not matched to a gene; V was cut back by 3 bases and J by 14 bases. The CDR3 bases are TGTGCCAGCAGCTCGGGACTAGTGAAGTTCTTC. Encoded protein: CASSSGLVKFF. The full variable domain, completed using reference TRBV5-6 and TRBJ2-1, is DAGVTQSPTHLIKTRGQQVTLRCSPKSGHDTVSWYQQALGQGPQFIFQYYEEEERQRGNFPDRFSGHQFPNYSSELNVNALLLGDSALYLCASSSGLVKFFGPGTRLTVL.